This T cell receptor beta chain was captured in a study of shared clonotypes between healthy human individuals. Germline CDR1 SGHTS, CDR2 YDEGEE. This CDR3 is 11 amino acids long. With 4 bases removed from V and 6 bases from J, the gap between germline ends came to 8 bases. The method was immunoSEQ multiplex PCR; TCRdb's version includes in-frame clones alone and lacks a portion of them. The sample has around 2.3 million clones; around 95% are singletons. This chain joins TRBV5-8 and TRBJ2-7; D call uncertain. Material: naive CD4+ T cells sorted from blood. Documented subset: CD45RA+ positively selected. The receptor was derived from a man younger than 35 in good health. CDR3 coding DNA: TGTGCCAGCAGCGTGGTGAGCGAGCAGTACTTC. Its protein is CASSVVSEQYF.